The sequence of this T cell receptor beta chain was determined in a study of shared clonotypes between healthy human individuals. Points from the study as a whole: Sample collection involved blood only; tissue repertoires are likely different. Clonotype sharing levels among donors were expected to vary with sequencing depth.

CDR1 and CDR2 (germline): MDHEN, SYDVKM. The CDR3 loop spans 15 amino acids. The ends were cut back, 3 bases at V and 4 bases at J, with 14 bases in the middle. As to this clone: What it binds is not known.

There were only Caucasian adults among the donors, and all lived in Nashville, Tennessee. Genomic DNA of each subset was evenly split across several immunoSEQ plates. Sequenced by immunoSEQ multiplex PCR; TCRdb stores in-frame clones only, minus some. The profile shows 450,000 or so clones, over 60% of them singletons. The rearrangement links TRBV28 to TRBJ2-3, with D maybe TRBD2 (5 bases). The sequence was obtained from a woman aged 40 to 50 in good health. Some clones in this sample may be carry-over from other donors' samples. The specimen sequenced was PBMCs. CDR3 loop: CASSFLRPEADTQYF. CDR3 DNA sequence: TGTGCCAGCAGTTTTCTGCGCCCGGAGGCAGATACGCAGTATTTT. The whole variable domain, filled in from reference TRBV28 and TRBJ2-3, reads DVKVTQSSRYLVKRTGEKVFLECVQDMDHENMFWYRQDPGLGLRLIYFSYDVKMKEKGDIPEGYSVSREKKERFSLILESASTNQTSMYLCASSFLRPEADTQYFGPGTRLTVL.